This passage covers 10 T cell receptor beta chains from one sample sequenced in a study of regulatory T cells in long-lasting Graves disease. Sequencing libraries for TCR beta were prepared with iRepertoire HTBI primers and Arm-PCR of CDR3 regions. TCRdb independently ran MiXCR on the multiplex PCR reads; one entry per CDR3 protein. The table has hundreds of thousands of distinct CDR3 sequences, under 20% seen once; the top ten hold 15% to 20%. Time point in this sample: newly diagnosed GD, antithyroid drugs for less than 3 months. PBMCs provided the RNA from which the TCR library was made. The sample also formed part of further work on T cells in Graves' hyperthyroidism and ophthalmopathy.

This specimen was peripheral blood mononuclear cells (PBMCs), taken at new diagnosis, from a patient treated with antithyroid drugs. The receptors originated from a woman in her thirties with Graves disease.

A note on this clonotype: Given a much more abundant clone one base away, this may be a read error. The chain is built from TRBV12-3 or TRBV12-4 and TRBJ2-1, with D possibly being TRBD2 (7 bases). The last part of the DNA fits TRBJ2-5 better; the J call may be wrong. This CDR3 spans 15 amino acids. The DNA for the CDR3 is TGTGCCAGCAGTTCAGGGGCGGGGGTCGGAGAGGCCCAGTACTTC. Protein sequence: CASSSGAGVGEAQYF.

J is TRBJ2-7 and V is TRBV9; D might be TRBD1 (5 bases). The V gene's germline CDR1 is SGDLS and CDR2 YYNGEE. V lost 0 bases and J lost 3, with 16 bases in between. The CDR3 totals 16 residues. The CDR3 sequence is CASSVGTLDRVYEQYF. The CDR3 bases are TGTGCCAGCAGCGTAGGGACCCTAGACAGAGTCTACGAGCAGTACTTC.

There are a few counts of this clonotype. This chain links TRBV30 with TRBJ1-1, with D perhaps TRBD1 (5 bases). Germline assignment: CDR1 GTSNPN and CDR2 SVGIG (reference sequence). Trimming cost V 4 bases and J 3 bases, with 12 bases left between them. This CDR3 has 13 residues. The CDR3 nucleotides are TGTGCCTGGAACAGGCTGCGGGACACTGAAGCTTTCTTT. This translates into CAWNRLRDTEAFF.

This clonotype was counted many times. This chain links TRBV29-1 with TRBJ2-7; the match to TRBD1 covers 8 bases. Germline assignment: CDR1 SQVTM and CDR2 ANQGSEA. After removal of 7 bases from V and 0 bases from J, the junction contained 5 bases not matched to a gene. The CDR3 runs to 13 residues. In DNA form, the CDR3 reads TGCAGCGCCGAGACAGGGGACTCCTACGAGCAGTACTTC. Its protein product is CSAETGDSYEQYF.

V usage is TRBV19 and J usage is TRBJ1-1; tentatively, D is TRBD1 (5 bases). This CDR3 spans 15 amino acids. V was clipped by 3 bases and J by 1 base, with 12 bases between them. Germline lookup yields CDR1 LNHDA and CDR2 SQIVND (reference sequence). This CDR3 reads CASSIDRGRNTEAFF. CDR3 bases: TGTGCCAGTAGTATCGATAGGGGACGGAACACTGAAGCTTTCTTT.

The chain carries TRBV11-2 and TRBJ2-3; D tentatively fits TRBD1 or TRBD2 (5 bases each). V gave up 4 bases and J gave up 4 bases, with 12 bases separating them. The CDR3 loop spans 14 amino acids. Germline CDR1 SGHAT, CDR2 FQNNGV. CDR3 sequence: CASSSGTVADTQYF. Written as DNA, the CDR3 is TGTGCCAGCAGCTCAGGGACCGTGGCAGATACGCAGTATTTT.

The chain has TRBV6-2 or TRBV6-3 and TRBJ1-2, with TRBD1 matching over 8 bases. CDR3 length: 13 amino acids. V trimming: 5 bases; J trimming: 8 bases; junction bases outside the gene matches: 7. Per germline, CDR1 MNHEY and CDR2 SVGEGT. DNA for the CDR3: TGTGCCAGCAGTGACCGGGACAGGAACGGCTACACCTTC. This translates into CASSDRDRNGYTF.

Notes on this clonotype: This may arise from a read error, as a much more abundant clone is one base away. The chain uses TRBV6-1 and TRBJ1-1; TRBD1 matches 10 bases. With 10 bases clipped from V and 4 bases from J, the junction kept 15 bases outside the gene matches. This CDR3 has 16 residues. CDR1 is MNHNS, CDR2 SASEGT, per germline. The CDR3 sequence: CATQRDRGFLGTEAFF. CDR3 coding DNA: TGTGCCACCCAGAGGGACAGGGGATTTCTTGGCACTGAAGCTTTCTTT.

This clonotype came up many times. This sequence joins TRBV28 and TRBJ1-2; TRBD1 aligns across 11 bases. With V trimmed by 6 bases and J by 8 bases, 8 bases remained unmatched. The germline gives CDR1 MDHEN, CDR2 SYDVKM. The CDR3 runs to 14 residues. The CDR3, as DNA: TGTGCCAGCAGGAAACCGGGACAGGGGGGCGGCTACACCTTC. It encodes CASRKPGQGGGYTF.

This clonotype has just a few counts. Compared with germline, one end of the junction differs, possibly owing to a read error. This chain joins TRBV3-1 and TRBJ2-4, with TRBD2 as a possible D gene (7 bases). CDR3 length: 12 amino acids. The germline V gene has CDR1 LGHDT and CDR2 YNNKEL (reference sequence). CDR3 nucleotides: TGTGCCAGCAGCCAAGGTGGTCAGGGGAGGGTCTTC. It codes for CASSQGGQGRVF.